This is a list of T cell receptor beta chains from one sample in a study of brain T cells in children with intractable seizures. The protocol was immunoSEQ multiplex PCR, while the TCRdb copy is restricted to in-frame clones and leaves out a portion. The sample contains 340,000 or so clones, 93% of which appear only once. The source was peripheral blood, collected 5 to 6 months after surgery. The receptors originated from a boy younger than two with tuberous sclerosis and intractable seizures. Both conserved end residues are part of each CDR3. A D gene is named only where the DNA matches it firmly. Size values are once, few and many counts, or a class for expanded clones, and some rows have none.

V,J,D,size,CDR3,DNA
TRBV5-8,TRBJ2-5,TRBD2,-,CASSLGVSGGSQETQYF,TGTGCCAGCAGCTTGGGAGTTAGCGGGGGGTCGCAAGAGACCCAGTACTTC
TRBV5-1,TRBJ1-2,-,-,CASSWTLNYGYTF,TGCGCCAGCAGCTGGACACTTAACTATGGCTACACCTTC
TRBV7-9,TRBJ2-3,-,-,CASSLSGADSDTQYF,TGTGCCAGCAGCCTGAGCGGAGCTGACTCAGATACGCAGTATTTT
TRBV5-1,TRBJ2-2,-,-,CASSPTGTLNTGELFF,TGCGCCAGCAGCCCGACAGGTACTCTGAACACCGGGGAGCTGTTTTTT
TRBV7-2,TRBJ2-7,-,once,CASSLPRSYEQYF,TGTGCCAGCAGCTTACCCCGCTCCTACGAGCAGTACTTC
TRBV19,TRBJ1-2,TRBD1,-,CASNRQTGFGYTF,TGTGCCAGTAACCGACAGACAGGGTTTGGCTACACCTTC
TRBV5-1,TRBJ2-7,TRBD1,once,CASSFRGSDEQYF,TGCGCCAGCAGCTTCAGGGGGAGCGACGAGCAGTACTTC
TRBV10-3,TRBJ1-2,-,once,CAISASAGSYGYTF,TGTGCCATCAGTGCCAGCGCAGGGAGCTATGGCTACACCTTC
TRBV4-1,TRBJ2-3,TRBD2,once,CASSQPRSGISTDTQYF,TGCGCCAGCAGCCAACCCCGTAGCGGGATTAGCACAGATACGCAGTATTTT
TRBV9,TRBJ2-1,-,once,CASSPRTRNEQFF,TGTGCCAGCAGCCCCCGGACTCGTAATGAGCAGTTCTTC
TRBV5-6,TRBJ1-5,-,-,CASSLAGNQPQHF,TGTGCCAGCAGCTTGGCGGGGAATCAGCCCCAGCATTTT
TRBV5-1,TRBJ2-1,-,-,CASSWASPNNEQFF,TGCGCCAGCAGCTGGGCCTCTCCCAACAATGAGCAGTTCTTC
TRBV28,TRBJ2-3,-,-,CASSGRRLGTDTQYF,TGTGCCAGCAGTGGCCGGAGGCTGGGCACAGATACGCAGTATTTT
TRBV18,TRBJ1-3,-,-,CASSPINLQGSGNTIYF,TGTGCCAGCTCACCAATAAACTTACAGGGATCTGGAAACACCATATATTTT
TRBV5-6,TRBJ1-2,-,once,CASSLVAANYGYTF,TGTGCCAGCAGCTTGGTAGCAGCTAACTATGGCTACACCTTC
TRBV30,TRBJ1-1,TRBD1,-,CAWSLGGQGAGAFF,TGTGCCTGGAGTCTGGGGGGACAGGGGGCAGGGGCTTTCTTT
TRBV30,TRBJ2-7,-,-,CAWSVLGTDEQYF,TGTGCCTGGAGTGTACTTGGGACTGACGAGCAGTACTTC
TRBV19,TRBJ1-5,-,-,CASSARNQPQHF,TGTGCCAGTAGTGCCAGAAATCAGCCCCAGCATTTT
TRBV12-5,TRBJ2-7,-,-,CASGSTFDPGRPYEQYF,TGTGCTAGTGGTTCAACCTTTGACCCAGGCCGTCCCTACGAGCAGTACTTC
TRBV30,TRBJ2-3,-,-,CAWSRDPDTQYF,TGTGCCTGGAGTCGGGACCCAGATACGCAGTATTTT
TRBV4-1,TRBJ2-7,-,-,CASSQEAYPSSYEQYF,TGCGCCAGCAGCCAGGAGGCCTATCCGAGCTCCTACGAGCAGTACTTC
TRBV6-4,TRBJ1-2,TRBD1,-,CASSDSTGAYGYTF,TGTGCCAGCAGTGACTCCACAGGGGCCTATGGCTACACCTTC
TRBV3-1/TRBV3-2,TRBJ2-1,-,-,CASSRLGDPYNEQFF,TGTGCCAGCAGCCGCTTAGGGGACCCTTACAATGAGCAGTTCTTC
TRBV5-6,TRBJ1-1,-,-,CASSLLRAGRNTEAFF,TGTGCCAGCAGCTTGTTACGGGCAGGGCGGAACACTGAAGCTTTCTTT
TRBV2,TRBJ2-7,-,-,CASSAGASYEQYF,TGTGCCAGCAGTGCGGGCGCCTCCTACGAGCAGTACTTC
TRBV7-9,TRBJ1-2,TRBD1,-,CASSLEGQVGYTF,TGTGCCAGCAGCTTAGAGGGACAGGTTGGCTACACCTTC
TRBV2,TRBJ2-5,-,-,CASSRETQYF,TGTGCCAGCAGTAGAGAGACCCAGTACTTC
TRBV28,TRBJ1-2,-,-,CASSFGERSIYGYTF,TGTGCCAGCAGTTTCGGCGAGAGGAGTATCTATGGCTACACCTTC
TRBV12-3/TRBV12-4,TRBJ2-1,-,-,CASSSGLARGQFF,TGTGCCAGCAGTTCCGGACTGGCTCGGGGTCAGTTCTTC
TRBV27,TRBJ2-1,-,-,CASSLRPQAFNEQFF,TGTGCCAGCAGTCTCCGACCACAGGCTTTCAATGAGCAGTTCTTC
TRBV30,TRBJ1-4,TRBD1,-,CAWSVPPGTGDEKLFF,TGTGCCTGGAGTGTACCCCCCGGGACAGGGGATGAAAAACTGTTTTTT
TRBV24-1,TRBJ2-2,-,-,CATSDSVAGELFF,TGTGCCACCAGTGATTCGGTAGCCGGGGAGCTGTTTTTT
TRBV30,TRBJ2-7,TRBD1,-,CAWRRSGGYEQYF,TGTGCCTGGAGGAGGTCAGGGGGCTACGAGCAGTACTTC
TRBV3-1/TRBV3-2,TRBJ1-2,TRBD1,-,CASSADRGGGYTF,TGTGCCAGCAGCGCGGACAGGGGTGGGGGCTACACCTTC
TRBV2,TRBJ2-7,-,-,CASRVYEQYF,TGTGCCAGCAGGGTCTACGAGCAGTACTTC
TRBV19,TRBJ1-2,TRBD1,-,CASSQDRANGYTF,TGTGCCAGTAGTCAGGACAGGGCAAATGGCTACACCTTC
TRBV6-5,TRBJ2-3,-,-,CASSNDWGTDTQYF,TGTGCCAGCAGTAACGACTGGGGCACAGATACGCAGTATTTT
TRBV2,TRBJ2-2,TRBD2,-,CASSDARSGGAGTGELFF,TGTGCCAGCAGTGATGCTCGTAGCGGGGGGGCCGGCACCGGGGAGCTGTTTTTT
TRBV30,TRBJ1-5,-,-,CAWDTGSNQPQHF,TGTGCCTGGGATACAGGGTCGAATCAGCCCCAGCATTTT
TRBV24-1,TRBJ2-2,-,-,CATSGGGNTGELFF,TGTGCCACCAGTGGGGGCGGAAACACCGGGGAGCTGTTTTTT
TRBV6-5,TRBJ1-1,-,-,CASGGGGPEAFF,TGTGCCAGTGGAGGTGGAGGCCCTGAAGCTTTCTTT
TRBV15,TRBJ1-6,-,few,CATSRGLWGSSPLHF,TGTGCCACCAGCAGAGGGTTGTGGGGGAGTTCACCCCTCCACTTT
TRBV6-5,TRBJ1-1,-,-,CASRTSNTEAFF,TGTGCCAGCAGGACCTCAAACACTGAAGCTTTCTTT
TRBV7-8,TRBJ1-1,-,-,CASSLEPNTEAFF,TGTGCCAGCAGCTTAGAACCGAACACTGAAGCTTTCTTT
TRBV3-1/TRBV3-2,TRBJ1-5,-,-,CASSQVSGGNQPQHF,TGTGCCAGCAGCCAAGTAAGTGGGGGTAATCAGCCCCAGCATTTT
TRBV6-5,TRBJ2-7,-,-,CASRGGQSYEQYF,TGTGCCAGCAGGGGGGGCCAATCCTACGAGCAGTACTTC
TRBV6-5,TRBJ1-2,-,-,CASRTHNYGYTF,TGTGCCAGCAGGACACACAACTATGGCTACACCTTC
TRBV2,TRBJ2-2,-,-,CASSVGGGATGELFF,TGTGCCAGCAGTGTGGGTGGAGGGGCCACCGGGGAGCTGTTTTTT
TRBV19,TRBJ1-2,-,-,CATTRDYGYTF,TGTGCCACAACCAGGGACTATGGCTACACCTTC
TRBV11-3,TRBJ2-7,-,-,CASSWSAGKGREQYF,TGTGCCAGCAGCTGGTCCGCAGGGAAAGGGCGGGAGCAGTACTTC
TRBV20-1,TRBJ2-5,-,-,CSANREETQYF,TGCAGTGCTAACAGGGAAGAGACCCAGTACTTC
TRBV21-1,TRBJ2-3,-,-,CASSKVGASTDTQYF,TGTGCCAGCAGCAAAGTGGGCGCCAGCACAGATACGCAGTATTTT
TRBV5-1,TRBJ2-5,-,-,CASSFQGRQETQYF,TGCGCCAGCAGCTTCCAGGGGCGCCAAGAGACCCAGTACTTC
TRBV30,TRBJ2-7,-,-,CAWSPVTGLSYEQYF,TGTGCCTGGAGTCCCGTGACAGGACTCTCCTACGAGCAGTACTTC
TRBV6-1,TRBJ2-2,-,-,CASSERLSTAGELFF,TGTGCCAGCAGTGAAAGATTGAGTACGGCCGGGGAGCTGTTTTTT
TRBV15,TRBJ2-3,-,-,CATSETVSTDTQYF,TGTGCCACCAGCGAGACAGTAAGCACAGATACGCAGTATTTT
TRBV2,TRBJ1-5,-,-,CASGGRVDGNQPQHF,TGTGCCAGCGGGGGCAGGGTTGACGGCAATCAGCCCCAGCATTTT
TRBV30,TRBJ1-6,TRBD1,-,CAWSVGQGANFSPLHF,TGTGCCTGGAGTGTAGGACAGGGGGCGAACTTCTCACCCCTCCACTTT
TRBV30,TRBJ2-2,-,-,CAWRGLGQTGELFF,TGTGCCTGGAGGGGCCTGGGGCAAACCGGGGAGCTGTTTTTT